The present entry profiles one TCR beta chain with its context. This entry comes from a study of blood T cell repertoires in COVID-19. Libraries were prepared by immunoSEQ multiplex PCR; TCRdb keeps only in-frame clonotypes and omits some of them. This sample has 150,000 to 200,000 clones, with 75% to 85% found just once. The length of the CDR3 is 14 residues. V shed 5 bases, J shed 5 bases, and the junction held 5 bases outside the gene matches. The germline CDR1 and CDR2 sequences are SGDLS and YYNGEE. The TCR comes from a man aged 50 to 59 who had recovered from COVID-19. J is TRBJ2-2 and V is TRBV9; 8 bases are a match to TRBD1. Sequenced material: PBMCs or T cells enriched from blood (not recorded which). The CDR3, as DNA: TGTGCCAGCAGTGAGACAGGGGATACCGGGGAGCTGTTTTTT. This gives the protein CASSETGDTGELFF.